This T cell receptor (beta chain) was retrieved from a study of T cell responses to AZD1222 COVID-19 vaccine. In regard to this clone: As yet, its antigen is unknown. Other DNA sequences in this sample translate to the same CDR3.

Produced via immunoSEQ multiplex PCR; TCRdb's table is partial and in-frame only. Of some 130,000 clones in the sample, 92% are singletons; the top ten hold 1% to 1.3%. CDR3 size: 12 residues. Trimming pared 2 bases from V and 2 bases from J, leaving 4 bases between. Germline CDR1 reads SGHDT; CDR2 reads YYEEEE. The study, taken as a whole, reports: Clonal diversity may have been underestimated in mostly white British donors.

Sample: peripheral blood, taken 28 days after the second AZD1222 dose. This receptor was taken from an adult who received the AZD1222 COVID-19 vaccine. V and J are TRBV5-6 and TRBJ1-1; D remains unclear. CDR3 DNA sequence: TGTGCCAGCAGCTTATTAAACACTGAAGCTTTCTTT. Translated, it gives CASSLLNTEAFF.